One and the same sample provided the 19 T cell receptor beta chains below, sequenced in a study of chemoradiotherapy in HPV16-positive cancers. This table comes from immunoSEQ multiplex PCR, and its TCRdb copy is limited to in-frame clones, with some not included. The table has tens of thousands of clones, roughly 94% seen once; the top ten hold approximately 2.7%. The specimen was collected from a patient who underwent chemoradiotherapy. The receptors were sampled from a human donor with HPV-associated anogenital cancer.

The chain is built from TRBV28 and TRBJ2-7, with 7 bases identical to TRBD2. Trimming took 5 bases from V and 6 from J; bases not matched to a gene: 22. The CDR3 is made up of 18 amino acids. Germline CDR1 and CDR2: MDHEN and SYDVKM. The CDR3 bases are TGTGCCAGCAGTCCCCCGGGGGGTGGGGGAAGGGGAAGACTCGAGCAGTACTTC. Its protein product is CASSPPGGGGRGRLEQYF.

This chain uses TRBV19 with TRBJ2-5; 11 bases fit TRBD1. V was pared by 4 bases and J by 1 base, with 2 bases of the junction left unmatched. Germline V CDR1 and CDR2: LNHDA, SQIVND (reference sequence). The CDR3 runs to 15 residues. This chain's CDR3 is CASSKGQGVQETQYF. The CDR3 DNA is TGTGCCAGTAGTAAGGGACAGGGGGTCCAAGAGACCCAGTACTTC.

CDR3 in amino acids: CASGLDNQPQHF. CDR3 DNA sequence: TGTGCCAGCGGCCTAGACAATCAGCCCCAGCATTTT. The chain links TRBV2 to TRBJ1-5, with D uncertain. V was trimmed by 8 bases and J by 3 bases, leaving 8 bases between them. Per the germline V gene, CDR1 is SNHLY and CDR2 is FYNNEI. This CDR3 region has 12 residues.

The chain recombines TRBV6-1 with TRBJ1-2; D is perhaps TRBD1 (5 bases). The CDR3 consists of 13 residues. Germline CDR1 is MNHNS and CDR2 is SASEGT. V was trimmed by 5 bases and J by 7 bases, leaving 14 bases between them. The CDR3 protein is CASSYRDSRGYTF. The CDR3 DNA reads TGTGCCAGCAGTTATCGGGACTCCCGTGGCTACACCTTC.

The chain employs TRBV10-1 and TRBJ2-5; possibly TRBD1 for D (5 bases). The V gene lost 2 bases and the J gene lost 9 bases, with 16 bases spanning the gap. This CDR3 comprises 14 residues. The germline V gene has CDR1 WNHNN and CDR2 SYGVQD (reference sequence). As DNA, the CDR3 is TGCGCCAGCAGTGAGAGTCCGGGCTTCAGGGCCCAGTACTTC. It codes for CASSESPGFRAQYF.

The chain uses TRBV7-2 and TRBJ2-2; D ambiguous. The CDR3 extends over 16 amino acids. Germline values: CDR1 SGHTA, CDR2 FQGNSA. Trimming stripped 1 base from V and 4 bases from J, with 13 bases between. The CDR3 DNA reads TGTGCCAGCAGCTTAGACCCAGCGCCAGCCACCGGGGAGCTGTTTTTT. Its translation is CASSLDPAPATGELFF. The full variable domain, in which reference TRBV7-2 and TRBJ2-2 provide the parts outside the CDR3, is GAGVSQSPSNKVTEKGKDVELRCDPISGHTALYWYRQSLGQGLEFLIYFQGNSAPDKSGLPSDRFSAERTGGSVSTLTIQRTQQEDSAVYLCASSLDPAPATGELFFGEGSRLTVL.

The CDR3 spells CASSQDLMGARNIQYF. CDR3 sequence (DNA): TGTGCCAGCAGCCAAGATCTGATGGGGGCAAGAAACATTCAGTACTTC. The chain employs TRBV14 and TRBJ2-4; weak D call: TRBD1 (6 bases). The CDR3 spans 16 residues. V lost 0 bases, J lost 6 bases, and 15 bases lay in between. Germline-derived CDR1 and CDR2 are SGHDN and FVKESK.

The rearrangement uses TRBV7-9 and TRBJ1-1; D is perhaps TRBD1 (5 bases). The CDR3 loop spans 15 amino acids. CDR1 SEHNR and CDR2 FQNEAQ come from the germline V gene (reference sequence). V was clipped by 2 bases and J by 1 base, with 11 bases between them. CDR3 sequence: CASSLLQTGNTEAFF. In DNA form, the CDR3 reads TGTGCCAGCAGCTTATTACAAACAGGGAACACTGAAGCTTTCTTT.

The chain couples TRBV29-1 to TRBJ2-3, with 11 bases matching TRBD1. From germline, CDR1 is SQVTM and CDR2 ANQGSEA. This CDR3 spans 15 amino acids. J gave up 2 bases and V 7 bases, and 8 bases lay outside the gene matches. The CDR3 region is CSAEGTGGITDTQYF. In DNA form, the CDR3 reads TGCAGCGCCGAGGGGACAGGGGGGATCACAGATACGCAGTATTTT.

This chain joins TRBV5-8 and TRBJ2-1, with a possible D match to TRBD2 (6 bases). This CDR3 is built from 15 residues. V lost 3 bases and J 6 bases, leaving 16 bases between the germline ends. The germline CDR1 and CDR2 sequences are SGHTS and YDEGEE. Here the CDR3 DNA reads TGTGCCAGCAGCTGGACTACCCTCTCCCTCAATGAGCAGTTCTTC. It codes for CASSWTTLSLNEQFF.

The rearrangement links TRBV9 to TRBJ2-1, with no clear D. The CDR3 has 12 amino acids. V lost 4 bases and J lost 9, with 11 bases in between. CDR1 is SGDLS and CDR2 is YYNGEE in the germline V gene. The CDR3 bases are TGTGCCAGCAGCCCCAGTCAGTCTGAGCAGTTCTTC. Translation: CASSPSQSEQFF. Together with reference TRBV9 and TRBJ2-1, the CDR3 gives the full variable domain: DSGVTQTPKHLITATGQRVTLRCSPRSGDLSVYWYQQSLDQGLQFLIQYYNGEERAKGNILERFSAQQFPDLHSELNLSSLELGDSALYFCASSPSQSEQFFGPGTRLTVL.

CDR3 sequence: CASSLSGGTAKNIQYF. CDR3 sequence (DNA): TGCGCCAGCAGCTTGTCGGGGGGTACAGCCAAAAACATTCAGTACTTC. This chain uses TRBV5-1 with TRBJ2-4; 7 bases align to TRBD2. After removal of 1 base from V and 0 bases from J, the junction contained 4 bases not matched to a gene. This CDR3 is 16 amino acids long. Germline CDR1 SGHRS, CDR2 YFSETQ.

The chain uses TRBV6-6 and TRBJ2-1; D not certain. V dropped 1 base and J dropped 10 bases, with 8 bases sitting between them. The CDR3 loop spans 12 amino acids. Germline CDR1 and CDR2: MNHNY and SVGAGI (reference sequence). CDR3 DNA: TGTGCCAGCAGTTACTTTCCCTGGGAGCAGTTCTTC. Translating gives CASSYFPWEQFF.

The chain carries TRBV19 and TRBJ1-5, with 7 bases that match TRBD1. Germline values: CDR1 LNHDA, CDR2 SQIVND (reference sequence). V shed 4 bases and J 0 bases; nucleotides not matched to a gene: 15. The CDR3 is made up of 19 amino acids. The CDR3 spells CASSNRGKDMGYSNQPQHF. Written as DNA, the CDR3 is TGTGCCAGTAGTAACAGGGGAAAAGATATGGGTTATAGCAATCAGCCCCAGCATTTT.

This clone came up a few times. This chain uses TRBV5-1 with TRBJ2-7; D uncertain. Trimming stripped 4 bases from V and 1 base from J, with 12 bases between. This CDR3 region has 14 residues. Germline V gene sequence: CDR1 SGHRS, CDR2 YFSETQ. The CDR3: CASSPGLDSYEQYF. As DNA, the CDR3 is TGCGCCAGCAGCCCGGGCCTGGATTCCTACGAGCAGTACTTC.

This chain uses TRBV11-2 with TRBJ2-7; D not certain. CDR1 and CDR2 (germline): SGHAT, FQNNGV. CDR3 length: 13 amino acids. Trimming shortened V by 1 base and J by 6 bases, and 10 bases separated the two germline ends. The CDR3 DNA reads as TGTGCCAGCAGCTTAGGCCAATCGGGCGAGCAGTACTTC. Protein product: CASSLGQSGEQYF.

The chain has TRBV7-2 and TRBJ1-1; D uncertain. Germline-derived CDR1 and CDR2 are SGHTA and FQGNSA. This CDR3 spans 13 amino acids. Trimming pared 3 bases from V and 1 base from J, leaving 6 bases between. CDR3 amino acids: CASSFQRNTEAFF. The CDR3 DNA reads TGTGCCAGCAGCTTTCAACGGAACACTGAAGCTTTCTTT.

DNA for the CDR3: TGTGCCAGCAGTCCGAGGGGGGGGAAAGCTTTCTTT. It encodes CASSPRGGKAFF. The chain joins TRBV7-2 to TRBJ1-1; D possibly corresponds to TRBD1 (6 bases). From germline, CDR1 is SGHTA and CDR2 FQGNSA. CDR3 length: 12 residues. V lost 6 bases, J lost 9 bases, and 14 bases lay in between.

The gene calls are TRBV19 and TRBJ1-5; 12 nucleotides line up with TRBD1. Germline-derived CDR1 and CDR2 are LNHDA and SQIVND (reference sequence). This CDR3 has 18 residues. V was clipped by 7 bases and J by 0 bases; unmatched bases: 10. The CDR3 spells CASTPGQGAVYSNQPQHF. Here the CDR3 DNA reads TGTGCCAGTACCCCGGGACAGGGGGCGGTCTATAGCAATCAGCCCCAGCATTTT.